These 4 T cell receptor beta chains came from one sample sequenced in a study of cytomegalovirus exposure and HLA in healthy donors. PCR used 60 Vbeta primers and 13 Jbeta primers. The assay was immunoSEQ multiplex PCR, and TCRdb's table has in-frame clones only and misses some. The table lists about 89,000 clones, 85% of them singletons, with 6.5% to 9% in the top ten. Sequencing was done on a sample of PBMCs. The receptor set was obtained from a man aged 35-49 years in good health and CMV-seropositive.

The chain employs TRBV20-1 and TRBJ2-1; D is uncertain. This CDR3 is 11 amino acids long. Germline CDR1 reads DFQATT; CDR2 reads SNEGSKA (reference sequence). V was trimmed by 3 bases and J by 8 bases, leaving 8 bases between them. CDR3 region: CSASGGHEQFF. CDR3 DNA sequence: TGCAGTGCTAGTGGTGGCCATGAGCAGTTCTTC.

The sample holds one count of this clone. The chain uses TRBV29-1 and TRBJ2-7, with D possibly being TRBD2 (6 bases). V was trimmed by 1 base and J by 0 bases, leaving 13 bases between them. Germline V gene lookup returns CDR1 SQVTM and CDR2 ANQGSEA. The CDR3 consists of 15 residues. The DNA for the CDR3 is TGCAGCGTTGAAGGCGGGACGGGATTCTCCTACGAGCAGTACTTC. Translating it yields CSVEGGTGFSYEQYF.

The chain recombines TRBV7-3 with TRBJ1-2; D might be TRBD1 (5 bases). Germline V CDR1 and CDR2: SGHTA, FQGTGA. CDR3 length: 13 residues. With 3 bases removed from V and 8 bases from J, the gap between germline ends came to 13 bases. CDR3 sequence reads: CASSLERSGGYTF. For the CDR3, the DNA is TGTGCCAGCAGCTTGGAAAGGTCAGGGGGCTACACCTTC.

The rearrangement links TRBV14 to TRBJ2-7; D is undetermined. The CDR3 has 13 amino acids. Germline values: CDR1 SGHDN, CDR2 FVKESK. Trimming left V 0 bases short and J 7 bases short, with 10 bases between. The CDR3 nucleotides read TGTGCCAGCAGCCAAGATCTAATGGTAGAGCAGTACTTC. It encodes CASSQDLMVEQYF.